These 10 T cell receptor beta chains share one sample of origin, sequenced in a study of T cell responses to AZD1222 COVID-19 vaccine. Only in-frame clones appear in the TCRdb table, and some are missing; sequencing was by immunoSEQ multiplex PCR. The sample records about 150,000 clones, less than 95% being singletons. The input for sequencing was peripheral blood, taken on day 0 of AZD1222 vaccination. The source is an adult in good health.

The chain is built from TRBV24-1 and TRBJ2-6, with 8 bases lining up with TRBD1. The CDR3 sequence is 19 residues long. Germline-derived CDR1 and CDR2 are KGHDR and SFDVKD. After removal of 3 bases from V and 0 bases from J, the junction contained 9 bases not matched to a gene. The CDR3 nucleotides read TGTGCCACCAGTGATACCCAACAGGGGGTTTACTCTGGGGCCAACGTCCTGACTTTC. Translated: CATSDTQQGVYSGANVLTF.

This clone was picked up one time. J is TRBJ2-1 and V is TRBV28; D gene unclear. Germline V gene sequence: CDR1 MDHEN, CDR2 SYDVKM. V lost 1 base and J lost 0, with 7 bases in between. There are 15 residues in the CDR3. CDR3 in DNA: TGTGCCAGCAGTTTATCTGAGAGCTCCTACAATGAGCAGTTCTTC. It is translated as CASSLSESSYNEQFF.

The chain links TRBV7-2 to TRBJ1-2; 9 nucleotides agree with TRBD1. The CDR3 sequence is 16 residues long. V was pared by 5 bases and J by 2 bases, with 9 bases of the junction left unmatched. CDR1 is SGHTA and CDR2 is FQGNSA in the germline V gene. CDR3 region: CASSPGTGKGNYGYTF. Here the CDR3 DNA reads TGTGCCAGCAGCCCCGGGACAGGGAAGGGGAACTATGGCTACACCTTC.

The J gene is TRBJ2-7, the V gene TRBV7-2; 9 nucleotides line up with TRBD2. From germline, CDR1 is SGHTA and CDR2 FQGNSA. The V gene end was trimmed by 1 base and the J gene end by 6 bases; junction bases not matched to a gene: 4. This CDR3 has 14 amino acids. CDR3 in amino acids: CASSLDLAGSEQYF. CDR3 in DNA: TGTGCCAGCAGCTTAGACCTAGCGGGAAGCGAGCAGTACTTC.

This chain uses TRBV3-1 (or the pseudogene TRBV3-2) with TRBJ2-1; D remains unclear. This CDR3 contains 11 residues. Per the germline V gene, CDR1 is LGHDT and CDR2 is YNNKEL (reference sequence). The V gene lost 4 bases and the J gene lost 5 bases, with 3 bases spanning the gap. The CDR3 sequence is CASSLDNEQFF. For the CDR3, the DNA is TGTGCCAGCAGCCTAGACAATGAGCAGTTCTTC.

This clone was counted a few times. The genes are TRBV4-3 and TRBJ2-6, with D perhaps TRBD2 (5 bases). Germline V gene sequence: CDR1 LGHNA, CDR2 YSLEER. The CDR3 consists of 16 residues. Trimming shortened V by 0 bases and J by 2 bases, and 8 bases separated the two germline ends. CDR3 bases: TGCGCCAGCAGCCAAGATGTCGGGGCTGGGGCCAACGTCCTGACTTTC. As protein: CASSQDVGAGANVLTF.

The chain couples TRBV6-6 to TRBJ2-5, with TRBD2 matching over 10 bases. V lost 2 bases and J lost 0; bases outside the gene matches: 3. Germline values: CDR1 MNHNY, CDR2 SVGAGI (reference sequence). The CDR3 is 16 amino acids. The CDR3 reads CASSYTGLANQETQYF. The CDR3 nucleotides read TGTGCCAGCAGTTACACGGGACTAGCGAACCAAGAGACCCAGTACTTC.

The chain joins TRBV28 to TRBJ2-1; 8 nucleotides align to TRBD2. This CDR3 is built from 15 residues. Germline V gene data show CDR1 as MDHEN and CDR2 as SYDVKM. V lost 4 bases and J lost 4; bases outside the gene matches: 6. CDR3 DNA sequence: TGTGCCAGCAGTTCTAGCGGGTGGGCGTACAATGAGCAGTTCTTC. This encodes CASSSSGWAYNEQFF.

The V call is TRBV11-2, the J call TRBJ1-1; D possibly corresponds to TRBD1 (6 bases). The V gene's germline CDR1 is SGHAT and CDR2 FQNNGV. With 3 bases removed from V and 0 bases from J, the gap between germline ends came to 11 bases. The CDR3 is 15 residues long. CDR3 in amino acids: CASSFAGQLNTEAFF. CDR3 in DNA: TGTGCCAGCAGCTTTGCGGGACAATTGAACACTGAAGCTTTCTTT.

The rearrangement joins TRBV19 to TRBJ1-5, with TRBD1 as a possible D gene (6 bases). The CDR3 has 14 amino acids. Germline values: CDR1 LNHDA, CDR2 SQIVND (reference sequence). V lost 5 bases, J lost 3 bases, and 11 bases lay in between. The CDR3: CASSLQGNNQPQHF. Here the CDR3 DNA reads TGTGCCAGTAGTCTCCAGGGGAACAATCAGCCCCAGCATTTT.